Following are 27 T cell receptor beta chains from one sample sequenced in a study of cytomegalovirus exposure and HLA in healthy donors. A multiplex PCR was run with 60 Vbeta primers and 13 Jbeta primers. This table comes from immunoSEQ multiplex PCR, and its TCRdb copy is limited to in-frame clones, with some not included. This repertoire includes tens of thousands of clones. The sample taken for sequencing was PBMCs. These receptors all stem from a man between 18 and 35 years old in good health and CMV-seropositive.

The chain has TRBV5-1 and TRBJ1-3; no clear D gene. The CDR3 sequence is 15 residues long. Trimming cost V 0 bases and J 4 bases, with 11 bases left between them. Germline-derived CDR1 and CDR2 are SGHRS and YFSETQ. The CDR3 DNA reads TGCGCCAGCAGCTTGGGCGGATTGGAGGGAAACACCATATATTTT. It encodes CASSLGGLEGNTIYF.

The chain joins TRBV6-4 to TRBJ2-3, with 8 bases that match TRBD1. The J segment lost 3 bases and the V segment lost 0 bases, leaving 8 bases of the junction unmatched. Looked up from germline, CDR1 is MRHNA and CDR2 is SNTAGT. The CDR3 has 17 residues. This CDR3 is CASSDSGPGQGTDTQYF. The DNA for the CDR3 is TGTGCCAGCAGTGACTCAGGGCCCGGACAGGGTACAGATACGCAGTATTTT.

The chain recombines TRBV29-1 with TRBJ2-1; D not resolved. Trimming shortened V by 6 bases and J by 0 bases, and 6 bases separated the two germline ends. The CDR3 runs to 12 residues. CDR1 is SQVTM and CDR2 is ANQGSEA in the germline V gene. CDR3 region: CSVTSSYNEQFF. Here the CDR3 DNA reads TGCAGCGTAACAAGCTCCTACAATGAGCAGTTCTTC.

The chain links TRBV4-1 to TRBJ1-2; D is possibly TRBD1 (6 bases). The CDR3 is 16 residues long. CDR1 is MGHRA, CDR2 YSYEKL, per germline. V gave up 2 bases and J gave up 7 bases, with 20 bases separating them. The CDR3 bases are TGCGCCAGCAGCCAATCATCTACAGGGAGAGAGGGTGGCTACACCTTC. It yields the protein CASSQSSTGREGGYTF.

V and J are TRBV29-1 and TRBJ2-3; 13 bases are a match to TRBD2. Trimming at V came to 4 bases and at J to 5 bases, leaving 9 bases not matched to a gene. CDR3 size: 16 residues. CDR1 is SQVTM, CDR2 ANQGSEA, per germline. The CDR3: CSVGSPLAGGIDTQYF. DNA of the CDR3: TGCAGCGTTGGATCCCCACTAGCGGGAGGGATAGATACGCAGTATTTT.

This chain connects TRBV5-5 to TRBJ2-7; TRBD1 agrees at 7 bases. Trimming at V came to 5 bases and at J to 2 bases, leaving 10 bases not matched to a gene. This CDR3 comprises 15 residues. Germline lookup yields CDR1 SGHKS and CDR2 YYEKEE (reference sequence). The CDR3 reads CASRDGQAYPYEQYF. The CDR3 DNA reads as TGTGCCAGCAGGGATGGACAGGCTTACCCCTACGAGCAGTACTTC.

This chain uses TRBV7-8 with TRBJ2-1; D not certain. The CDR3 sequence is 13 residues long. Deletions cut 1 base from V and 6 bases from J, with 7 bases between. The germline CDR1 and CDR2 sequences are SGHVS and FQNEAQ. CDR3 nucleotides: TGTGCCAGCAGCTTAGTAACGGGCAATGAGCAGTTCTTC. Encoded protein: CASSLVTGNEQFF.

This chain uses TRBV28 with TRBJ1-4; 8 bases align to TRBD1. Germline V gene sequence: CDR1 MDHEN, CDR2 SYDVKM. The CDR3 sequence is 15 residues long. With V trimmed by 7 bases and J by 2 bases, 6 bases remained unmatched. CDR3 region: CASTTTGETNEKLFF. CDR3 bases: TGTGCCAGCACCACGACAGGGGAGACTAATGAAAAACTGTTTTTT.

This chain joins TRBV18 and TRBJ1-1; TRBD1 is a possible D gene (5 bases). CDR1 is KGHSH and CDR2 is LQKENI in the germline V gene. Trimming removed 3 bases from V and 3 bases from J, with 14 bases in between. This CDR3 contains 15 residues. CDR3 DNA sequence: TGTGCCAGCTCACCTCGGACACCCCAGGACACTGAAGCTTTCTTT. It specifies CASSPRTPQDTEAFF.

The gene calls are TRBV29-1 and TRBJ2-6; unclear D gene. The germline CDR1 and CDR2 sequences are SQVTM and ANQGSEA. V was trimmed by 4 bases and J by 3 bases, leaving 10 bases between them. This CDR3 spans 14 amino acids. The CDR3 loop is CSVGGVGGANVLTF. The CDR3 region has the DNA TGCAGCGTTGGAGGAGTTGGTGGGGCCAACGTCCTGACTTTC.

Details on this clone: The junction shows a germline mismatch at one end, possibly a read error. Different DNA sequences within this sample yield the same CDR3. V and J are TRBV6-1 and TRBJ1-5; a possible D gene is TRBD1 (5 bases). Germline V CDR1 and CDR2: MNHNS, SASEGT. The CDR3 runs to 15 residues. CDR3: CASSEMGGSNQPQHF. The CDR3 coding sequence is TGCGCCAGCAGTGAAATGGGGGGGAGCAATCAGCCCCAGCATTTT.

This rearrangement joins TRBV7-9 to TRBJ2-3; tentatively, D is TRBD2 (6 bases). This CDR3 comprises 16 residues. With 5 bases removed from V and 0 bases from J, the gap between germline ends came to 15 bases. Germline CDR1 and CDR2: SEHNR and FQNEAQ (reference sequence). The CDR3 loop reads CASSHPRESSTDTQYF. The CDR3 coding sequence is TGTGCCAGCAGCCACCCCCGGGAGAGCAGCACAGATACGCAGTATTTT. The full variable domain, rest sourced from reference TRBV7-9 and TRBJ2-3, is DTGVSQNPRHKITKRGQNVTFRCDPISEHNRLYWYRQTLGQGPEFLTYFQNEAQLEKSRLLSDRFSAERPKGSFSTLEIQRTEQGDSAMYLCASSHPRESSTDTQYFGPGTRLTVL.

As DNA, the CDR3 is TGTGCCAGCAGCCGAAGACAGTCAAATCAGCCCCAGCATTTT. Encoded protein: CASSRRQSNQPQHF. The chain carries TRBV13 and TRBJ1-5; maybe TRBD1 (5 bases). The CDR3 consists of 14 residues. V lost 5 bases, J lost 4 bases, and 12 bases lay in between. Germline V gives CDR1 PRHDT, CDR2 FYEKMQ (reference sequence).

V and J are TRBV7-8 and TRBJ1-2; possibly TRBD1 for D (5 bases). CDR1 is SGHVS and CDR2 is FQNEAQ in the germline V gene. V lost 5 bases, J lost 1 base, and 20 bases lay in between. This CDR3 has 17 amino acids. The CDR3 DNA sequence: TGTGCCAGCAGCAAATCGGGGGGGTCCTTAAATAACTATGGCTACACCTTC. The encoded protein is CASSKSGGSLNNYGYTF.

The V gene is TRBV6-5, the J gene TRBJ2-2; 10 nucleotides agree with TRBD1. V lost 2 bases, J lost 6 bases, and 3 bases stayed unmatched. CDR1 and CDR2 (germline): MNHEY, SVGAGI. The CDR3 spans 15 residues. The CDR3 region has the DNA TGTGCCAGCAGTTACCGGGACAGGGGTTCCGGGGAGCTGTTTTTT. Protein product: CASSYRDRGSGELFF.

This sequence joins TRBV11-2 and TRBJ1-2; TRBD1 is a possible D gene (5 bases). The CDR3 is 14 residues long. CDR1 and CDR2 (germline): SGHAT, FQNNGV. Trimming removed 5 bases from V and 8 bases from J, with 18 bases in between. The CDR3 reads CASSPTRDFIGYTF. The CDR3 DNA follows: TGTGCCAGCAGCCCGACTAGGGACTTTATCGGCTACACCTTC.

The chain couples TRBV30 to TRBJ1-1; D is unresolved. Germline loops: CDR1 GTSNPN, CDR2 SVGIG (reference sequence). CDR3 length: 14 residues. The V and J ends lost 2 bases and 1 base respectively, with 11 bases between them. CDR3 sequence: CAWSKEISNTEAFF. The DNA of the CDR3 is TGTGCCTGGAGTAAGGAGATCTCGAACACTGAAGCTTTCTTT.

The J gene is TRBJ2-7, the V gene TRBV4-1; perhaps TRBD2 as D (6 bases). Germline-derived CDR1 and CDR2 are MGHRA and YSYEKL. The length of the CDR3 is 13 residues. V was cut by 3 bases and J by 5 bases, with 11 bases left in between. As DNA, the CDR3 is TGCGCCAGCAGCCAGGCCAGGGAGGACGAGCAGTACTTC. Encoded protein: CASSQAREDEQYF.

A word on this clone: Sequence at one end of the junction differs from germline and may be a read error. The chain is built from TRBV5-1 and TRBJ2-1, with 7 nucleotides matching TRBD2. Per germline, CDR1 SGHRS and CDR2 YFSETQ. The CDR3 is 12 residues long. As DNA, the CDR3 is TGCGCCAGCAGCTTGGCTAGTGCGGGGGAGGTCTTC. Protein: CASSLASAGEVF.

The chain is built from TRBV6-5 and TRBJ2-1; 10 bases align to TRBD2. Germline V gene data show CDR1 as MNHEY and CDR2 as SVGAGI. J gave up 4 bases and V 6 bases, and 3 bases lay outside the gene matches. The CDR3 loop spans 14 amino acids. CDR3 coding DNA: TGTGCCAGCAGCCTAGCGGGGGTGTACAATGAGCAGTTCTTC. It specifies CASSLAGVYNEQFF.

This chain links TRBV6-5 with TRBJ2-4, with TRBD1 matching 7 bases. Germline CDR1 reads MNHEY; CDR2 reads SVGAGI. The junction had 5 bases not matched to a gene; V was cut back by 9 bases and J by 3 bases. The CDR3 sequence is 13 residues long. The CDR3 sequence: CASTPGGKNIQYF. The DNA of the CDR3 is TGTGCCAGTACCCCAGGGGGCAAAAACATTCAGTACTTC.

The V call is TRBV9, the J call TRBJ2-2; tentative D call: TRBD2 (7 bases). The CDR3 sequence is 16 residues long. V shed 3 bases and J shed 8 bases, with 20 bases lying between them. The germline gives CDR1 SGDLS, CDR2 YYNGEE. Written as DNA, the CDR3 is TGTGCCAGCAGCGCCCAGGGGACCCAAGCGGGGGGGGAGCTGTTTTTT. Translated, it gives CASSAQGTQAGGELFF.

V is TRBV25-1 and J is TRBJ2-7; 7 bases are a match to TRBD1. J gave up 1 base and V 3 bases, and 3 bases lay outside the gene matches. Germline lookup yields CDR1 MGHDK and CDR2 SYGVNS. This CDR3 comprises 14 residues. For the CDR3, the DNA is TGTGCCAGCAGTGAGCCGGGACAGTCCTACGAGCAGTACTTC. Its translation is CASSEPGQSYEQYF.

This sequence joins TRBV6-1 and TRBJ1-2, with TRBD1 identical over 11 bases. The V gene end was trimmed by 4 bases and the J gene end by 4 bases; junction bases not matched to a gene: 8. CDR1 MNHNS and CDR2 SASEGT come from the germline V gene. The CDR3 length is 16 residues. The CDR3 coding sequence is TGTGCCAGCAGTGTAGGACAGGGGGCGCAAGCCTATGGCTACACCTTC. As protein: CASSVGQGAQAYGYTF.

The chain couples TRBV18 to TRBJ2-2, with TRBD1 identical over 7 bases. From germline, CDR1 is KGHSH and CDR2 LQKENI. This CDR3 comprises 16 residues. V lost 6 bases to trimming and J lost 5 bases; unmatched junction nucleotides: 12. CDR3 DNA sequence: TGTGCCAGCTCCGAAGAGACAGGGATTTCGACCGGGGAGCTGTTTTTT. Translated: CASSEETGISTGELFF.

This chain uses TRBV2 with TRBJ1-1; tentative D call: TRBD1 (5 bases). With 8 bases removed from V and 4 bases from J, the gap between germline ends came to 14 bases. This CDR3 is 13 amino acids long. CDR1 is SNHLY and CDR2 is FYNNEI in the germline V gene. The CDR3, as DNA: TGTGCCAGCGGGGAGGGGTTCGGCACTGAAGCTTTCTTT. Translating it yields CASGEGFGTEAFF.

This chain connects TRBV19 to TRBJ2-3; no clear D gene. Germline V gene lookup returns CDR1 LNHDA and CDR2 SQIVND (reference sequence). The CDR3 is 14 amino acids. V gave up 7 bases and J gave up 2 bases, with 13 bases separating them. This CDR3 reads CASTQEAYTDTQYF. The CDR3 bases are TGTGCCAGTACCCAAGAGGCCTACACAGATACGCAGTATTTT.